This TCR beta chain was recovered during a study of T cells after yellow fever vaccination. Study information: SMART-Seq v4 Ultra Low Input served to prepare low-cell-number fractions. Study-level results: Among all clonotypes, a small share was observed in both CD4 and CD8 compartments. Booster samples showed a return of most primary-vaccination clones (roughly 96% CD4, 70% to 90% CD8).

UMIs and a universal primer site were added when TCR cDNA was made by 5'RACE template switching. A single record per CDR3 protein comes from TCRdb applying MiXCR to the 5' RACE reads. The sample shows around 160,000 distinct CDR3 sequences, 5.5% to 7.5% of them seen only once. V lost 4 bases and J 4 bases, leaving 16 bases between the germline ends. The germline V gene encodes CDR1 SGHTA and CDR2 FQGNSA. This CDR3 contains 15 residues. This clonotype was recorded a few times. Antigen specificity is unknown. This specimen consisted of CD4+ T cells sorted from PBMCs, obtained around 5 days after the first yellow fever vaccination. This receptor was identified in a man between 18 and 29 years old who received the YFV17D yellow fever vaccine. The genes are TRBV7-2 and TRBJ2-5; D not resolved. The CDR3 coding sequence is TGTGCCAGCAGCTCTCGGGCCTTCCCAGGAGAGACCCAGTACTTC. Translated, it gives CASSSRAFPGETQYF.